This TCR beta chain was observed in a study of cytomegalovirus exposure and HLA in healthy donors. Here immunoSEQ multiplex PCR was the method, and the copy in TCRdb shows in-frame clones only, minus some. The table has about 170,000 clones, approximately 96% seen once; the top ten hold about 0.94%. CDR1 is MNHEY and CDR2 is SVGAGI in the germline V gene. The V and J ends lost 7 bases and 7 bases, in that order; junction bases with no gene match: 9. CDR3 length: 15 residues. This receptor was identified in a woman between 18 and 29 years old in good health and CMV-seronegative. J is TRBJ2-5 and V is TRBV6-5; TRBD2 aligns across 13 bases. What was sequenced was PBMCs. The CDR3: CASNQLAGGPGTQYF. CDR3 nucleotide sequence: TGTGCCAGCAACCAACTAGCGGGGGGGCCGGGGACCCAGTACTTC.